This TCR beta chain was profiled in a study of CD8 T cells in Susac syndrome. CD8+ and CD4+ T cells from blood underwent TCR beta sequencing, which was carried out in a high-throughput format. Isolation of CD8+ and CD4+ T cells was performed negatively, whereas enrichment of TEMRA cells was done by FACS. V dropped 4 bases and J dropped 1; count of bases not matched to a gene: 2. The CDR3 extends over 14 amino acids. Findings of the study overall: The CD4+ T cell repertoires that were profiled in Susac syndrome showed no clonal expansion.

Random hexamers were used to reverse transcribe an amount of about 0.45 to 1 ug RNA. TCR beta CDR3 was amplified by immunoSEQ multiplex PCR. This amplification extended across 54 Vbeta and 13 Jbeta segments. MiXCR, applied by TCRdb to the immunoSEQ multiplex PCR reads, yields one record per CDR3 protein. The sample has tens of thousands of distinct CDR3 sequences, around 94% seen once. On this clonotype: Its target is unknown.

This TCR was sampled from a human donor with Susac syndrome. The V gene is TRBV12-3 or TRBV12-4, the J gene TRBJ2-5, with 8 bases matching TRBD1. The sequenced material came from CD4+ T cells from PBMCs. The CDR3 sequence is CASSSGTGQETQYF. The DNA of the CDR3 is TGTGCCAGCAGTTCCGGGACAGGCCAAGAGACCCAGTACTTC.